A selection of T cell receptor beta chains follows, all from one sample in a study of cytomegalovirus exposure and HLA in healthy donors. Clones were read by immunoSEQ multiplex PCR, and TCRdb kept only the in-frame ones, dropping some. The sample includes 120,000 or so clones, under 90% of them seen just once. The specimen was PBMCs. The receptors stem from a woman in her thirties or forties in good health and CMV-seropositive. CDR3s include the opening cysteine and the closing phenylalanine or tryptophan. D genes are given only for firm matches. Clone size appears in some rows only: once, few, many, or a class for an expanded clone.

>TRBJ1-4|-|TRBV5-1|-|15
CASSLQGTTNEKLFF
TGCGCCAGCAGCCTACAGGGTACCACTAATGAAAAACTGTTTTTT
>TRBJ2-1|few|TRBV14|-|18
CASSQPRLNHGQLNEQFF
TGTGCCAGCAGCCAACCTCGACTCAACCACGGACAGCTCAATGAGCAGTTCTTC
>TRBJ2-1|once|TRBV7-9|TRBD2|16
CASSWTLAGGFNEQFF
TGTGCCAGCAGCTGGACCCTAGCGGGAGGGTTCAATGAGCAGTTCTTC
>TRBJ1-1|-|TRBV6-5|-|13
CASSYQMNTEAFF
TGTGCCAGCAGTTACCAAATGAACACTGAAGCTTTCTTT
>TRBJ1-2|-|TRBV5-4|TRBD1|14
CASSLGQGAYGYTF
TGTGCCAGCAGCTTGGGACAGGGGGCCTATGGCTACACCTTC
>TRBJ1-5|-|TRBV15|-|16
CATSPREGVSNQPQHF
TGTGCCACCAGCCCCAGAGAAGGGGTGAGCAATCAGCCCCAGCATTTT
>TRBJ2-2|-|TRBV10-1|TRBD2|18
CASSERVLAGEITGELFF
TGCGCCAGCAGTGAGCGGGTGCTAGCGGGAGAGATCACCGGGGAGCTGTTTTTT
>TRBJ2-5|-|TRBV15|TRBD2|14
CATSRDPGGETQYF
TGTGCCACCAGCAGAGATCCGGGGGGAGAGACCCAGTACTTC
>TRBJ1-2|-|TRBV19|-|19
CASSLLRDTALKANYGYTF
TGTGCCAGTAGTCTCCTCCGGGACACCGCCCTCAAAGCTAACTATGGCTACACCTTC
>TRBJ2-1|once|TRBV6-6|TRBD1|15
CASSSGQGHYNEQFF
TGTGCCAGCAGCTCGGGACAGGGACACTACAATGAGCAGTTCTTC
>TRBJ1-1|-|TRBV7-9|TRBD1|12
CSSRGQVGEAFF
TGTTCCAGCAGAGGACAGGTGGGTGAAGCTTTCTTT
>TRBJ2-1|-|TRBV4-3|TRBD2|17
CASSPTPGSGSFNEQFF
TGCGCCAGCAGCCCGACTCCGGGTAGCGGGAGTTTTAATGAGCAGTTCTTC
>TRBJ2-6|-|TRBV2|TRBD1|12
CASRGQLNVLTF
TGTGCCAGCAGGGGACAGCTTAACGTCCTGACTTTC
>TRBJ2-7|-|TRBV19|-|14
CASSIGSGPYEQYF
TGTGCCAGTAGTATAGGTTCAGGGCCCTACGAGCAGTACTTC
>TRBJ2-6|-|TRBV7-8|TRBD1|18
CASSSTGTGGARANVLTF
TGTGCCAGCAGCTCCACAGGTACAGGGGGCGCAAGGGCCAACGTCCTGACTTTC
>TRBJ1-6|once|TRBV4-1|-|14
CASSQEDSDSPLHF
TGCGCCAGCAGCCAAGAAGACTCTGATTCACCCCTCCACTTT
>TRBJ2-7|-|TRBV28|TRBD1|17
CASSSPAGQGLYYEQYF
TGTGCCAGCAGTTCACCCGCGGGACAGGGGTTATACTACGAGCAGTACTTC
>TRBJ1-2|-|TRBV4-1|TRBD1|14
CASSSGTGVLGYTF
TGCGCCAGCAGCTCCGGGACAGGGGTTTTGGGCTACACCTTC
>TRBJ2-2|-|TRBV7-9|TRBD1|15
CASSVPTGGSGELFF
TGTGCCAGCAGCGTACCGACAGGGGGCTCCGGGGAGCTGTTTTTT
>TRBJ1-1|-|TRBV7-3|-|13
CASSLSGNTEAFF
TGTGCCAGCAGCTTGTCCGGGAACACTGAAGCTTTCTTT
>TRBJ1-5|-|TRBV30|TRBD1|13
CAWSGGGRQPQHF
TGTGCCTGGAGTGGAGGGGGCCGACAGCCCCAGCATTTT
>TRBJ2-3|few|TRBV5-1|-|17
CASSLRGVIETMDTQYF
TGCGCCAGCAGCTTGAGGGGCGTGATAGAAACAATGGATACGCAGTATTTT
>TRBJ1-5|-|TRBV19|TRBD1|14
CASNDGTGNQPQHF
TGTGCCAGTAACGATGGGACAGGGAATCAGCCCCAGCATTTT
>TRBJ2-7|-|TRBV5-1|TRBD1|14
CASSLSGTVDEQYF
TGCGCCAGCAGCTTATCCGGGACAGTGGACGAGCAGTACTTC
>TRBJ2-5|-|TRBV9|TRBD2|16
CASSAGPVAGRETQYF
TGTGCCAGCAGCGCTGGCCCAGTAGCGGGAAGGGAGACCCAGTACTTC
>TRBJ1-1|few|TRBV1|-|18
CTSPPPSTDRGRCTEAFF
TGCACCAGCCCTCCCCCGAGCACGGACAGGGGGCGTTGCACTGAAGCTTTCTTT
>TRBJ2-3|-|TRBV30|TRBD2|15
CAWGSLAGEVDTQYF
TGTGCCTGGGGTTCTCTAGCGGGAGAGGTAGATACGCAGTATTTT
>TRBJ2-3|-|TRBV5-5|TRBD2|15
CASSFASGTTDTQYF
TGTGCCAGCAGCTTCGCTAGCGGGACCACAGATACGCAGTATTTT
>TRBJ2-7|few|TRBV6-1|TRBD1|14
CASSEVDRGREQYF
TGTGCCAGCAGTGAGGTGGACAGGGGGCGCGAGCAGTACTTC
>TRBJ2-3|-|TRBV4-1|TRBD2|16
CASSHPSGYSTDTQYF
TGCGCCAGCAGCCACCCTAGCGGTTATAGCACAGATACGCAGTATTTT
>TRBJ2-7|-|TRBV7-9|TRBD2|17
CASSSVGLAGGTYEQYF
TGTGCCAGCAGCTCCGTGGGCTTAGCGGGAGGTACCTACGAGCAGTACTTC
>TRBJ1-2|-|TRBV2|-|13
CASSLDSSYGYTF
TGTGCCAGCAGCTTGGACAGTAGCTATGGCTACACCTTC
>TRBJ2-5|-|TRBV21-1|-|15
CASSNGQGVFETQYF
TGTGCCAGCAGCAACGGACAGGGCGTTTTTGAGACCCAGTACTTC
>TRBJ2-1|-|TRBV7-3|-|15
CASSSGTPTYNEQFF
TGTGCCAGCAGTTCCGGGACACCGACTTACAATGAGCAGTTCTTC
>TRBJ2-7|-|TRBV4-2|-|16
CASSQGHVQTSYEQYF
TGTGCCAGCAGCCAAGGACACGTTCAAACATCCTACGAGCAGTACTTC
>TRBJ2-2|-|TRBV9|TRBD2|17
CASSAEGLAGGPGELFF
TGTGCCAGCAGCGCGGAGGGACTAGCGGGAGGGCCTGGGGAGCTGTTTTTT
>TRBJ2-1|-|TRBV9|TRBD2|15
CASSVGTGGYNEQFF
TGTGCCAGCAGCGTAGGTACGGGAGGGTACAATGAGCAGTTCTTC
>TRBJ2-7|once|TRBV28|TRBD2|19
CASSLSGTQPGLVDYEQYF
TGTGCCAGCAGTCTATCCGGGACCCAGCCGGGACTAGTGGACTACGAGCAGTACTTC
>TRBJ1-1|few|TRBV7-3|-|15
CASSLFYGGRTEAFF
TGTGCCAGCAGCTTATTCTACGGGGGTCGGACTGAAGCTTTCTTT
>TRBJ1-1|-|TRBV7-2|-|14
CASSFGQGNTEAFF
TGTGCCAGCAGCTTTGGGCAGGGGAACACTGAAGCTTTCTTT
>TRBJ2-7|-|TRBV4-1|TRBD2|17
CASSLFHSGRAHYEQYF
TGCGCCAGCAGCCTGTTCCATAGCGGGAGGGCCCACTACGAGCAGTACTTC
>TRBJ1-4|-|TRBV6-1|TRBD1|12
CASSATTGVLFF
TGTGCCAGCAGTGCCACAACAGGGGTCCTGTTTTTT
>TRBJ2-1|-|TRBV27|TRBD2|15
CASSLPASGLSEQFF
TGTGCCAGCAGTTTACCGGCTAGCGGGTTAAGTGAGCAGTTCTTC
>TRBJ2-5|-|TRBV19|TRBD2|15
CASSIAGGRLETQYF
TGTGCCAGTAGTATAGCGGGAGGCAGGTTAGAGACCCAGTACTTC
>TRBJ1-2|-|TRBV7-9|TRBD1|18
CASSFAGTGGGLLYGYTF
TGTGCCAGCAGCTTCGCCGGGACAGGGGGCGGGTTACTATATGGCTACACCTTC
>TRBJ2-1|-|TRBV28|TRBD2|16
CASSLFLAGGYNEQFF
TGTGCCAGCAGTTTATTTCTAGCGGGAGGGTACAATGAGCAGTTCTTC
>TRBJ2-7|-|TRBV6-7|-|15
CARLNNYHSRHEQYF
TGTGCCAGACTGAACAACTACCATTCCCGCCACGAGCAGTACTTC
>TRBJ2-1|-|TRBV4-1|-|12
CASSHAGDSQFF
TGCGCCAGCAGTCACGCCGGGGACTCGCAGTTCTTC
>TRBJ2-6|-|TRBV28|-|15
CASRPEPPGANVLTF
TGTGCCAGCAGACCGGAGCCACCTGGGGCCAACGTCCTGACTTTC
>TRBJ1-2|-|TRBV5-5|-|14
CASSLGGGDYGYTF
TGTGCCAGCAGCTTGGGGGGGGGCGACTATGGCTACACCTTC
>TRBJ2-5|-|TRBV5-6|TRBD2|15
CASSLRAGVQETQYF
TGTGCCAGCAGCTTGCGAGCGGGAGTCCAAGAGACCCAGTACTTC